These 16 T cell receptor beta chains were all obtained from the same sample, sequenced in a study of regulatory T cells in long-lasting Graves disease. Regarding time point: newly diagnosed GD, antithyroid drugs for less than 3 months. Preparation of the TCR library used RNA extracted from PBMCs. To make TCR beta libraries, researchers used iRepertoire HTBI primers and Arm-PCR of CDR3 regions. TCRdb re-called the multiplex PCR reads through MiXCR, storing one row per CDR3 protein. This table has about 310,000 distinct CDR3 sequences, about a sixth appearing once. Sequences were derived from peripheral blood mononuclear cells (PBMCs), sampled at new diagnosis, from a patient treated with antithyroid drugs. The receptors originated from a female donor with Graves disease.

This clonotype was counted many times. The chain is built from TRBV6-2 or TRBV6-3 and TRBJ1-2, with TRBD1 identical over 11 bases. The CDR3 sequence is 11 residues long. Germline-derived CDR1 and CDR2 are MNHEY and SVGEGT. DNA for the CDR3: TGTGCTACCCGGACAGGGGGCGGCTACACCTTC. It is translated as CATRTGGGYTF.

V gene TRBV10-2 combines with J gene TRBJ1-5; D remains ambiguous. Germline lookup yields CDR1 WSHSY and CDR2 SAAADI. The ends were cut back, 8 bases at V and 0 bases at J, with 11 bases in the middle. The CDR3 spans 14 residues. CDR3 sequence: CASGRQYSNQPQHF. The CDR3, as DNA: TGCGCCAGCGGAAGACAATATAGCAATCAGCCCCAGCATTTT.

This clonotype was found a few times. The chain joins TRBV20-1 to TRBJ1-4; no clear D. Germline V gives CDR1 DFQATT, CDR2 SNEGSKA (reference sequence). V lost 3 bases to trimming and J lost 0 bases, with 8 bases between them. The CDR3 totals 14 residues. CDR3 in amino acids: CSARKRSTNEKLFF. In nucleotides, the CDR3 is TGCAGTGCTAGGAAGCGATCAACTAATGAAAAACTGTTTTTT.

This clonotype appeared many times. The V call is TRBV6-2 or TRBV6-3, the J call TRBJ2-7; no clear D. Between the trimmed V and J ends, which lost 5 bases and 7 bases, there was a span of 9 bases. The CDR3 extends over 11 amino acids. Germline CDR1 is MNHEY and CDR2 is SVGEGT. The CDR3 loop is CASSHLREQYF. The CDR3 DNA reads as TGTGCCAGCAGTCATCTAAGGGAGCAGTACTTC.

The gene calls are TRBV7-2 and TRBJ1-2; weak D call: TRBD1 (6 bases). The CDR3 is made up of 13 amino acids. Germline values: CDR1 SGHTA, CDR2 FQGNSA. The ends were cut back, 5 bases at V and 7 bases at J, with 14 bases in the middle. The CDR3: CASSHQDSRGYTF. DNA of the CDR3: TGTGCCAGCAGCCACCAGGACAGTCGTGGCTACACCTTC.

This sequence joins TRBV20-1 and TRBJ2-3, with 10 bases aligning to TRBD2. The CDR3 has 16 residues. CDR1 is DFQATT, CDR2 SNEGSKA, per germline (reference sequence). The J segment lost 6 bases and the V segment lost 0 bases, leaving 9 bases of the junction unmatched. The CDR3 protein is CSARDLAGVSPDTQYF. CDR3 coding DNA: TGCAGTGCTAGAGATCTAGCGGGAGTATCACCGGATACGCAGTATTTT.

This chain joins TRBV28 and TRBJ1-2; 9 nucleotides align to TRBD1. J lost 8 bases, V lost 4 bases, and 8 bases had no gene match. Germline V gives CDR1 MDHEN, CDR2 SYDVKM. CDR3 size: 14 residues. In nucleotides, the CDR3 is TGTGCCAGCAGTTATGGGACAGGGAATGAAGGCTACACCTTC. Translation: CASSYGTGNEGYTF.

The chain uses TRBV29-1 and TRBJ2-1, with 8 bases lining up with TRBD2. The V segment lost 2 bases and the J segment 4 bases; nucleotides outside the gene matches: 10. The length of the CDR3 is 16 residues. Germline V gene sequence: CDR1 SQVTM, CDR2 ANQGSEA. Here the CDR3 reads CSVETGTGGPYNEQFF. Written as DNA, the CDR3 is TGCAGCGTTGAAACAGGGACGGGAGGGCCTTACAATGAGCAGTTCTTC.

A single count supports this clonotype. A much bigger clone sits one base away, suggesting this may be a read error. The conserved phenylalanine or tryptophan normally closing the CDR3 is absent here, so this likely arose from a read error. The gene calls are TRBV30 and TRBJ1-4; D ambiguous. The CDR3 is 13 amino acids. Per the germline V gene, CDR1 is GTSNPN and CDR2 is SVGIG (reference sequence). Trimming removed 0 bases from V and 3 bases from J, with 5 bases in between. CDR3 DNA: TGTGCCTGGAGTGTACGGCCTAATGAAAAACTGTTTTTA. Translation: CAWSVRPNEKLFL.

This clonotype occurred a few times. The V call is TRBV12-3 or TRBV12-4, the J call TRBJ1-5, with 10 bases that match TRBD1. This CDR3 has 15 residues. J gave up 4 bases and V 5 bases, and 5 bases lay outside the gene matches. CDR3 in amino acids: CASSPPGQGNQPQHF. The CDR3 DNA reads TGTGCCAGCAGTCCACCGGGACAGGGGAATCAGCCCCAGCATTTT.

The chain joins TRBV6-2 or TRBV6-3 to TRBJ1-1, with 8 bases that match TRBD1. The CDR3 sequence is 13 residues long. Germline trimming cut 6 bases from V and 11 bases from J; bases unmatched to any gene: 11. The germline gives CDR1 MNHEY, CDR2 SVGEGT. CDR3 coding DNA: TGTGCCAGCAGACTATCTCAGGGACAGGAGGCTTTCTTT. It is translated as CASRLSQGQEAFF.

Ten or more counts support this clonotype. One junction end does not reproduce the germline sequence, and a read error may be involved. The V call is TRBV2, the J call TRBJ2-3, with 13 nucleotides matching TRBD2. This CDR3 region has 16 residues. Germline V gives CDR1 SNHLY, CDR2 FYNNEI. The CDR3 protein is CASRTSGRGLSDMQYF. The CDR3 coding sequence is TGTGCCAGTCGGACTAGCGGGAGAGGATTGTCAGATATGCAGTATTTT.

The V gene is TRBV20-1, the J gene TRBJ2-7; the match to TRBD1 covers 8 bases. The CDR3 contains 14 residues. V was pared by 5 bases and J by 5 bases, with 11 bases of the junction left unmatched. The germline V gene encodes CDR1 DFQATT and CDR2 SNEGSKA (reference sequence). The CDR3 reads CSAVPGQASDEQYF. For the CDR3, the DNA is TGCAGTGCTGTTCCGGGACAGGCCTCTGACGAGCAGTACTTC.

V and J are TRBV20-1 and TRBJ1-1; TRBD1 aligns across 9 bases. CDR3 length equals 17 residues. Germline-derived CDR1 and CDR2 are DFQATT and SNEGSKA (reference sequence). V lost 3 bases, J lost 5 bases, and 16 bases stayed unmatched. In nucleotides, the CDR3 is TGCAGTGCTAGCCCCGGGGACAGGGAAGTCGGTGGAACTGAAGCTTTCTTT. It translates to CSASPGDREVGGTEAFF.

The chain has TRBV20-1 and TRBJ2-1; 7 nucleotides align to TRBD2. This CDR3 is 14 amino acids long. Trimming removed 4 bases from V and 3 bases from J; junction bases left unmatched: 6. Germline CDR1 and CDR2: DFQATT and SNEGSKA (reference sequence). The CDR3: CSATGTTDYNEQFF. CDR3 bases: TGCAGTGCTACCGGGACTACGGACTACAATGAGCAGTTCTTC.

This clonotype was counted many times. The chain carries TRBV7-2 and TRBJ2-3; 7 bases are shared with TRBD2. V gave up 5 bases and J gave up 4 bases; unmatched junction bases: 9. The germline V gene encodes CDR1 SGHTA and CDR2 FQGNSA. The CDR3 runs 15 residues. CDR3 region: CASSQGLVPPDTQYF. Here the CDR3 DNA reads TGTGCCAGCAGCCAAGGACTAGTCCCCCCAGATACGCAGTATTTT.